This T cell receptor beta chain was recorded in a study of CD8 T cells in Susac syndrome (dated by TCRdb to the late 2010s). A note on the overall study: Repertoire sequencing was used to test whether CD8+ T cell activation and differentiation in Susac syndrome was antigen driven. The clonality of the CD8+ T cell repertoire was compared across over 9 healthy donors, some 14 Susac syndrome patients and 15 multiple sclerosis patients.

V lost 4 bases and J lost 2 bases; the stretch between them is 14 bases long. Per the germline V gene, SGHRS is the CDR1 and YFSETQ is the CDR2. Counted from cysteine to phenylalanine, this CDR3 has 15 amino acids. CDR3 DNA is the only sequence kept; it has 45 bases, read in frame from the first base. Results the study describes overall, beyond this receptor: The study acknowledged that relatively few individuals were included in the TCR sequencing and HLA analysis.

Peripheral blood CD8+ and CD4+ T cells from healthy donors, Susac syndrome patients and multiple sclerosis patients were profiled by high-throughput TCR beta sequencing. The multiple sclerosis controls were treatment-naive patients whose relapsing-remitting disease, either stable or active, fulfilled the revised McDonald criteria. CD8+ TEMRA cells were enriched by FACS, while bulk CD8+ and CD4+ T cells were purified by magnetic negative isolation. Blood was drawn into EDTA tubes, processed within 24 hours, and PBMCs were isolated by density gradient centrifugation. PBMCs destined for TCR sequencing were cryopreserved in liquid nitrogen and later thawed in a 37 °C water bath. The sorted or isolated CD4+, CD8+ and CD8+ TEMRA cells reached a purity of at least 90%. Points on this clonotype: Its antigen is still unknown. Qualities for individual bases were not recorded, and no much larger clone is one base off.

RNA was extracted with the RNeasy kit and roughly 0.45 to 1 ug was reverse transcribed using random hexamers. The immunoSEQ multiplex PCR assay, covering 54 Vbeta and 13 Jbeta segments, was used to amplify TCR beta CDR3 regions. Bias from PCR amplification was corrected by using a synthetic template baseline for primer optimization and for computational correction. As for how the authors treated the data: Reads were annotated to V, D and J genes according to IMGT and were analyzed with immunoSEQ Analyzer, with only productive sequences retained. Clonality was calculated as one minus the Shannon entropy normalized by log2 of the number of productive unique sequences. For each patient and control, public and private clones were evaluated among the 100 most prevalent clones. Clones were defined as Susac-specific if absent from the healthy and MS cohorts, from 900 to 1,300 published viral clones and from other ImmuneACCESS disease sequences. TCRdb reworked the public reads: Q25 trimming with fastp, MiXCR clone assembly, productive beta chains retained. Rows with a matching CDR3 protein are joined into one entry that keeps the most common DNA and genes. The V and J calls, along with clone size, are taken from TCRdb and not from the paper's own processing. A total of some 260,000 distinct CDR3 sequences appear in this sample, about 85% of them only once. The ten largest clones capture around 0.12% of the sample.

This chain is built from TRBV5-1 and TRBJ2-3, and perhaps TRBD2 as D gene, on 5 matching bases. This clonotype was sampled from a human donor with multiple sclerosis. Sequences were obtained from CD8+ T cells from PBMCs. The bases are TGCGCCAGCAGCCGAGCGGAATTTCTCACAGATACGCAGTATTTT. This codes for CASSRAEFLTDTQYF.